These 21 T cell receptor beta chains were sequenced from one sample in a study of T cells expressing NK-cell markers. TCRdb re-called the 5' RACE reads and shows each CDR3 protein once, DNA omitted. The sample totals a few hundred thousand distinct CDR3 sequences. The sequenced sample consisted of blood T cells: a sorted CD56 or NKG2C T cell subset, CD4+ or CD8+ T cells, or bulk PBMC T cells (not recorded which). These receptor sequences come from a man aged 18-75 years in good health.

This sequence joins TRBV18 and TRBJ2-7; TCRdb returns TRBD1, unconfirmable since there is no DNA. Germline CDR1 KGHSH, CDR2 LQKENI. The CDR3 has 14 residues. The CDR3 sequence is CASSPRQGTYEQYF.

The J gene is TRBJ2-2, the V gene TRBV7-6; TCRdb lists TRBD1, though no DNA is available to test this call. This CDR3 contains 16 residues. The germline gives CDR1 SGHVS, CDR2 FNYEAQ. CDR3 amino acids: CASSLTGDPYTGELFF.

The chain is built from TRBV20-1 and TRBJ1-6; TCRdb calls TRBD1, which cannot be checked without DNA. The germline gives CDR1 DFQATT, CDR2 SNEGSKA (reference sequence). This CDR3 is 17 amino acids long. The CDR3 sequence is CSARDTGQVFRNSPLHF.

The chain recombines TRBV6-5 with TRBJ2-7. From germline, CDR1 is MNHEY and CDR2 SVGAGI. This CDR3 is 15 amino acids long. CDR3 loop: CASSLPKGSTYEQYF.

The chain joins TRBV6-1 to TRBJ2-3; TCRdb picks TRBD1, but there is no DNA to check that call. The CDR3 spans 16 residues. CDR1 and CDR2 from the germline V gene are MNHNS and SASEGT. The chain's CDR3 is CASHRRDRACTDTQYF.

The chain links TRBV10-3 to TRBJ2-5. Looked up from germline, CDR1 is ENHRY and CDR2 is SYGVKD. The CDR3 extends over 13 amino acids. This CDR3 is CAIRSGLVRTQYF.

J is TRBJ1-4 and V is TRBV7-8; TCRdb lists TRBD1, though no DNA is available to test this call. Per germline, CDR1 SGHVS and CDR2 FQNEAQ. The length of the CDR3 is 17 residues. The CDR3 sequence: CASSFITAGVTNEKLFF.

The chain recombines TRBV4-1 with TRBJ2-5. The CDR3 is 15 amino acids. Per the germline V gene, CDR1 is MGHRA and CDR2 is YSYEKL. The CDR3 loop reads CASSQELREWETQYF.

CDR3 region: CASSVVGGNGELFF. This sequence joins TRBV9 and TRBJ2-2; TCRdb designates TRBD2, a call that cannot be tested without DNA. The CDR3 extends over 14 amino acids. CDR1 SGDLS and CDR2 YYNGEE come from the germline V gene. The full variable domain, its missing parts supplied by reference TRBV9 and TRBJ2-2, is DSGVTQTPKHLITATGQRVTLRCSPRSGDLSVYWYQQSLDQGLQFLIQYYNGEERAKGNILERFSAQQFPDLHSELNLSSLELGDSALYFCASSVVGGNGELFFGEGSRLTVL.

V and J are TRBV20-1 and TRBJ2-5. Germline values: CDR1 DFQATT, CDR2 SNEGSKA (reference sequence). This CDR3 spans 13 amino acids. CDR3 in amino acids: CSASLRLQETQYF.

The chain uses TRBV12-3 or TRBV12-4 and TRBJ2-7; TCRdb gives TRBD1 as the D gene, but with no DNA this cannot be confirmed. This CDR3 spans 14 amino acids. CDR3 protein: CASSLSWPAYEQYF.

V and J are TRBV9 and TRBJ1-5; TCRdb outputs TRBD1, but without DNA this stays unchecked. Per the germline V gene, CDR1 is SGDLS and CDR2 is YYNGEE. The CDR3 is made up of 17 amino acids. This CDR3 reads CASSAPRGAGGEGPQHF. The whole variable domain, remainder taken from reference TRBV9 and TRBJ1-5, is DSGVTQTPKHLITATGQRVTLRCSPRSGDLSVYWYQQSLDQGLQFLIQYYNGEERAKGNILERFSAQQFPDLHSELNLSSLELGDSALYFCASSAPRGAGGEGPQHFGDGTRLSIL.

This rearrangement joins TRBV12-3 or TRBV12-4 to TRBJ1-2; the TRBD1 assignment by TCRdb is unverifiable without DNA. The CDR3 extends over 14 amino acids. The CDR3 sequence is CASSLVRQIDGYTF.

The chain combines TRBV12-3 or TRBV12-4 with TRBJ2-3. The CDR3 loop spans 11 amino acids. The CDR3 here is CASRSRDTQYF.

The chain is built from TRBV14 and TRBJ2-2; TCRdb names TRBD1, which stays unverified in the absence of DNA. The CDR3 has 15 amino acids. Germline loops: CDR1 SGHDN, CDR2 FVKESK. The CDR3 sequence: CASSQLRGRFGELFF.

The chain joins TRBV2 to TRBJ2-3. The CDR3 is made up of 15 amino acids. Looked up from germline, CDR1 is SNHLY and CDR2 is FYNNEI. CDR3 sequence: CASSDRYFRTDTQYF.

The chain combines TRBV5-1 with TRBJ1-1; TCRdb reports TRBD1, a call that lacks DNA to check it against. Germline CDR1 and CDR2: SGHRS and YFSETQ. This CDR3 has 17 residues. The CDR3: CASSLALTGSGNTEAFF. Full variable domain (outside the CDR3, taken from reference TRBV5-1 and TRBJ1-1): KAGVTQTPRYLIKTRGQQVTLSCSPISGHRSVSWYQQTPGQGLQFLFEYFSETQRNKGNFPGRFSGRQFSNSRSEMNVSTLELGDSALYLCASSLALTGSGNTEAFFGQGTRLTVV.

The chain is built from TRBV20-1 and TRBJ1-5; the D call of TRBD1 rests on TCRdb alone, since no DNA is present to check it. Germline V gene data show CDR1 as DFQATT and CDR2 as SNEGSKA (reference sequence). This CDR3 comprises 15 residues. This CDR3 is CSASLGAGISQPQHF.

The chain combines TRBV4-2 with TRBJ2-1; TCRdb calls TRBD2, which cannot be checked without DNA. In germline, CDR1 is LGHNA, CDR2 YNFKEQ. This CDR3 is built from 17 residues. Here the CDR3 reads CASSQVSGGPGDNEQFF.

This CDR3 reads CASRGFTTNEKLFF. V and J are TRBV28 and TRBJ1-4. CDR1 is MDHEN, CDR2 SYDVKM, per germline. This CDR3 is built from 14 residues. Full variable domain (missing parts from reference TRBV28 and TRBJ1-4): DVKVTQSSRYLVKRTGEKVFLECVQDMDHENMFWYRQDPGLGLRLIYFSYDVKMKEKGDIPEGYSVSREKKERFSLILESASTNQTSMYLCASRGFTTNEKLFFGSGTQLSVL.

This chain links TRBV6-5 with TRBJ2-3; TCRdb proposes TRBD2, but this gene call is untestable without DNA. The CDR3 has 15 residues. The germline gives CDR1 MNHEY, CDR2 SVGAGI. CDR3 residues: CASSHRGLLADTQYF.